This record covers a single T cell receptor (beta chain). What it binds is unknown. This entry comes from a study of graft-versus-host responses after intestinal transplantation. Study background: Transplants given to recipients were multivisceral, liver-intestinal, or isolated intestinal. Recipients were all induced with anti-thymocyte globulin, then given tacrolimus and steroids for about three years.

Method: immunoSEQ multiplex PCR; TCRdb's copy keeps in-frame clones and lacks some. The sample has about 100,000 clones, roughly 87% seen once. Study results and limitations: Graft-versus-host to host-versus-graft clonal ratios in allografts were high in patients with graft-donor T cell macrochimerism. Recipient bone marrow held GvH clones, some seen earlier in ileum or blood.

The CDR3 contains 15 residues. Trimming at V came to 2 bases and at J to 1 base, leaving 5 bases not matched to a gene. Germline CDR1 GTSNPN, CDR2 SVGIG (reference sequence). The chain recombines TRBV30 with TRBJ2-3, with 8 bases lining up with TRBD2. Specimen: unstimulated CD4+ T cells sorted from spleen or lymph node cells, collected before transplant. The source of this sequence is a human donor who was the organ donor for an intestinal transplant. The CDR3 sequence: CAWSFGGGGTDTQYF. The CDR3 DNA sequence: TGTGCCTGGAGTTTCGGGGGGGGAGGCACAGATACGCAGTATTTT.